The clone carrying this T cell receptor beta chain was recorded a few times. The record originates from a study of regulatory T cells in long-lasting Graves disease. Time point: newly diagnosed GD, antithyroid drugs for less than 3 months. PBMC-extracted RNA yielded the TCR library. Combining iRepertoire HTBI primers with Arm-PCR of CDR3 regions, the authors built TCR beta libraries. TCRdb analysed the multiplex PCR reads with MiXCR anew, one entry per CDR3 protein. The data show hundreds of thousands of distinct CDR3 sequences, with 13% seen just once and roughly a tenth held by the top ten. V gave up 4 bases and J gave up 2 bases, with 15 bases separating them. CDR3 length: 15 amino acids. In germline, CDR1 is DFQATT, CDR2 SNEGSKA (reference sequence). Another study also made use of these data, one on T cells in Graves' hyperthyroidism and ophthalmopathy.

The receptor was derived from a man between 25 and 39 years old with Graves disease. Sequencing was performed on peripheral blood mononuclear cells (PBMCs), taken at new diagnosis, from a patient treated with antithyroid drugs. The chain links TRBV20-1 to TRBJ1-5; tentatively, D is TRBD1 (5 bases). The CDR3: CSATRDSGGNQPQHF. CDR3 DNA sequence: TGCAGTGCTACCCGGGACTCTGGGGGCAATCAGCCCCAGCATTTT.